The 21 T cell receptor beta chains listed next were all sequenced from one sample in a study of T cells after yellow fever vaccination. TCRdb used MiXCR to reprocess the 5' RACE reads, holding one entry per CDR3 protein. This sample has 75,000 to 100,000 distinct CDR3 sequences; over 8% occur once, and the top ten carry around 17%. The specimen comprised CD8+ T cells not binding an NS4B(214-222) dextramer, sorted from PBMCs, sampled around 14 days after the first yellow fever vaccination. Source of these receptors: a man aged 18 to 30 who received the YFV17D yellow fever vaccine.

The CDR3 bases are TGCGCCAGCAGCCAAGAGATGCCCGGTCGCAACGAGCAGTACTTC. Amino acids: CASSQEMPGRNEQYF. This sequence joins TRBV4-3 and TRBJ2-7, with D hard to call. Per the germline V gene, CDR1 is LGHNA and CDR2 is YSLEER. This CDR3 spans 15 amino acids. V gave up 0 bases and J gave up 5 bases, with 14 bases separating them.

A few counts support this clonotype. The chain is built from TRBV7-4 and TRBJ2-5, with D perhaps matching TRBD2 (6 bases). V was pared by 1 base and J by 2 bases, with 14 bases between. Per germline, CDR1 SGHVT and CDR2 SQSDAQ. The CDR3 consists of 16 residues. CDR3 residues: CASSLGDGGGQETQYF. CDR3 sequence (DNA): TGTGCCAGCAGCTTAGGCGACGGGGGAGGACAAGAGACCCAGTACTTC.

This clonotype was picked up a small number of times. The rearrangement links TRBV2 to TRBJ1-1; D is uncertain. The CDR3 loop spans 13 amino acids. V lost 8 bases and J lost 5, with 15 bases in between. CDR1 is SNHLY and CDR2 is FYNNEI in the germline V gene. CDR3 sequence: CASETDFTTEAFF. In DNA form, the CDR3 reads TGTGCCAGCGAGACCGATTTTACAACTGAAGCTTTCTTT. The complete variable domain, with remaining parts taken from reference TRBV2 and TRBJ1-1, reads EPEVTQTPSHQVTQMGQEVILRCVPISNHLYFYWYRQILGQKVEFLVSFYNNEISEKSEIFDDQFSVERPDGSNFTLKIRSTKLEDSAMYFCASETDFTTEAFFGQGTRLTVV.

This clonotype was found a few times. The V call is TRBV7-8, the J call TRBJ2-5; D is possibly TRBD2 (6 bases). V lost 5 bases, J lost 1 base, and 17 bases lay in between. CDR3 length: 16 residues. From germline, CDR1 is SGHVS and CDR2 FQNEAQ. CDR3 residues: CASSPRAGHIQETQYF. The CDR3 DNA reads TGTGCCAGCAGCCCGCGCGCGGGGCACATCCAAGAGACCCAGTACTTC.

This clonotype was picked up a small number of times. This chain links TRBV11-2 with TRBJ2-7, with D perhaps matching TRBD1 (5 bases). V lost 4 bases and J 0 bases, leaving 16 bases between the germline ends. CDR3 length: 16 residues. Per germline, CDR1 SGHAT and CDR2 FQNNGV. CDR3 sequence: CASSYRQNFLSYEQYF. The DNA for the CDR3 is TGTGCCAGCAGCTATAGACAGAACTTCCTCTCCTACGAGCAGTACTTC.

This clonotype has only a few counts. The chain uses TRBV7-8 and TRBJ1-1, with a weak D call TRBD1 (5 bases). Germline V gene lookup returns CDR1 SGHVS and CDR2 FQNEAQ. The CDR3 has 13 amino acids. V was clipped by 6 bases and J by 8 bases, with 16 bases between them. The CDR3 protein is CASRFGGFGEAFF. DNA of the CDR3: TGTGCCAGCAGATTCGGGGGGTTTGGGGAAGCTTTCTTT.

The V and J genes are TRBV7-9 and TRBJ2-7; 8 bases agree with TRBD1. The CDR3 is 14 residues long. Germline-derived CDR1 and CDR2 are SEHNR and FQNEAQ (reference sequence). Losses at the gene ends were 5 bases for V and 6 bases for J; bases not matched to a gene: 9. As DNA, the CDR3 is TGTGCCAGCAGCGCCACAGGGGGTCCGATCGAGCAGTACTTC. Its translation is CASSATGGPIEQYF.

This clonotype was seen only a few times. The chain recombines TRBV6-2 or TRBV6-3 with TRBJ2-2, with a weak D call TRBD2 (5 bases). Per the germline V gene, CDR1 is MNHEY and CDR2 is SVGEGT. With 0 bases removed from V and 6 bases from J, the gap between germline ends came to 14 bases. CDR3 length equals 16 residues. CDR3 in amino acids: CASSYSVASPPGELFF. DNA of the CDR3: TGTGCCAGCAGTTACTCGGTAGCGTCCCCGCCCGGGGAGCTGTTTTTT.

V and J are TRBV6-1 and TRBJ1-5; D remains ambiguous. This CDR3 contains 16 residues. V was clipped by 1 base and J by 0 bases, with 10 bases between them. The germline V gene encodes CDR1 MNHNS and CDR2 SASEGT. The CDR3 DNA follows: TGTGCCAGCAGTGAAGGGGAGGGATATAGCAATCAGCCCCAGCATTTT. Protein: CASSEGEGYSNQPQHF.

This clonotype was detected a few times. This chain links TRBV20-1 with TRBJ2-7; no clear D. The germline CDR1 and CDR2 sequences are DFQATT and SNEGSKA (reference sequence). The CDR3 consists of 13 residues. V shed 1 base and J shed 0 bases, with 7 bases lying between them. DNA of the CDR3: TGCAGTGCTAGAGCCCAGAGCTCCTACGAGCAGTACGTC. This sequence encodes CSARAQSSYEQYV.

There are a few counts of this clonotype. One end of the junction fails to match germline, which may point to a read error. The chain couples TRBV7-7 to TRBJ2-5; D not resolved. CDR3 length: 13 residues. Germline V lookup: CDR1 SSHAT, CDR2 FNYEAQ (reference sequence). CDR3 DNA: TGTGCTAGCAGCCCCTTTGAATCCAGGACCCAGTACTTC. It codes for CASSPFESRTQYF.

V gene TRBV4-1 combines with J gene TRBJ2-7; 8 bases line up with TRBD1. The V gene's germline CDR1 is MGHRA and CDR2 YSYEKL. Trimming took 0 bases from V and 4 from J; bases not matched to a gene: 14. The CDR3 runs 18 residues. CDR3 residues: CASSQDRTMDRESYEQYF. DNA of the CDR3: TGCGCCAGCAGCCAAGATCGGACGATGGACAGGGAGTCTTACGAGCAGTACTTC.

This clonotype was observed a handful of times. V usage is TRBV4-1 and J usage is TRBJ1-3; D is perhaps TRBD1 (6 bases). Trimming left V 1 base short and J 0 bases short, with 10 bases between. The germline V gene has CDR1 MGHRA and CDR2 YSYEKL. The CDR3 consists of 16 residues. Here the CDR3 reads CASSQATGNSGNTIYF. The CDR3 bases are TGCGCCAGCAGCCAAGCAACAGGGAACTCTGGAAACACCATATATTTT.

This clonotype was detected a few times. The rearrangement links TRBV6-1 to TRBJ1-1, with a possible D match to TRBD1 (5 bases). Trimming stripped 3 bases from V and 5 bases from J, with 13 bases between. The CDR3 consists of 14 residues. Germline assignment: CDR1 MNHNS and CDR2 SASEGT. Written as DNA, the CDR3 is TGTGCCAGCAGTGATAGCGCGGGGCTTACTGAAGCTTTCTTT. Residues: CASSDSAGLTEAFF.

This clonotype was recorded many times. The gene calls are TRBV27 and TRBJ2-3; D possibly corresponds to TRBD2 (5 bases). The CDR3 extends over 15 amino acids. Per the germline V gene, CDR1 is MNHEY and CDR2 is SMNVEV (reference sequence). Trimming stripped 5 bases from V and 3 bases from J, with 15 bases between. The CDR3 sequence is CASSDREAWTDTQYF. As DNA, the CDR3 is TGTGCCAGCAGTGACCGGGAAGCCTGGACAGATACGCAGTATTTT.

In this sample, this clonotype turned up many times. The chain has TRBV7-2 and TRBJ1-5; D is uncertain. CDR1 is SGHTA, CDR2 FQGNSA, per germline. This CDR3 contains 13 residues. V lost 5 bases, J lost 5 bases, and 10 bases lay in between. The CDR3 DNA reads TGTGCCAGCAGCACCCGGGATTATCAGCCCCAGCATTTT. It encodes CASSTRDYQPQHF. The whole variable domain, filled in from reference TRBV7-2 and TRBJ1-5, reads GAGVSQSPSNKVTEKGKDVELRCDPISGHTALYWYRQSLGQGLEFLIYFQGNSAPDKSGLPSDRFSAERTGGSVSTLTIQRTQQEDSAVYLCASSTRDYQPQHFGDGTRLSIL.

The chain has TRBV21-1 and TRBJ1-4; no DNA check was done on the table's D call, TRBD1. TRBV21-1 is classified as a pseudogene. The CDR3 is made up of 13 amino acids. CDR3 amino acids: CASPDRDNEKLFF. CDR3 coding DNA: TGTGCCAGCCCGGACAGGGATAATGAAAAACTGTTTTTT.

The chain uses TRBV6-1 and TRBJ1-1; D is perhaps TRBD1 (5 bases). The CDR3 extends over 13 amino acids. V was cut by 7 bases and J by 4 bases, with 13 bases left in between. CDR1 and CDR2 (germline): MNHNS, SASEGT. CDR3 bases: TGTGCCAGCACGCTCAGGGTCTCCACTGAAGCTTTCTTT. Residues: CASTLRVSTEAFF.

This sequence joins TRBV6-2 or TRBV6-3 and TRBJ2-2, with TRBD2 matching over 12 bases. Per germline, CDR1 MNHEY and CDR2 SVGEGT. The CDR3 contains 21 residues. The junction had 22 bases not matched to a gene; V was cut back by 6 bases and J by 5 bases. The chain's CDR3 is CASSRLPGLAGSRGRTGELFF. The DNA of the CDR3 is TGTGCCAGCAGCCGTTTACCGGGACTAGCGGGTAGTAGGGGTAGAACCGGGGAGCTGTTTTTT.

This clonotype was found many times. The chain joins TRBV10-2 to TRBJ2-3; a possible D gene is TRBD2 (6 bases). Trimming removed 1 base from V and 4 bases from J, with 6 bases in between. The CDR3 sequence is 13 residues long. Germline V lookup: CDR1 WSHSY, CDR2 SAAADI. CDR3 sequence: CASSEWRADTQYF. The CDR3 DNA sequence: TGCGCCAGCAGTGAGTGGAGGGCAGATACGCAGTATTTT.

V gene TRBV6-5 combines with J gene TRBJ2-7; D unclear. This CDR3 contains 14 residues. The V gene's germline CDR1 is MNHEY and CDR2 SVGAGI. Trimming left V 0 bases short and J 4 bases short, with 10 bases between. The CDR3 reads CASSYSPGAYEQYV. CDR3 bases: TGTGCCAGCAGTTACTCCCCCGGAGCGTACGAGCAGTACGTC.